The present T cell receptor beta chain was sequenced within a study of blood T cell repertoires in COVID-19. Assay: immunoSEQ multiplex PCR; the TCRdb copy retains only in-frame clones and omits some. Of almost 200,000 clones listed, around four fifths are singletons. The source of this sequence is a man aged 55 to 69 with COVID-19, enrolled during active disease. The source material was peripheral blood.

The CDR3 bases are TGTGCCAGCAGCTTGGGGACAGTACTCGGCTACACCTTC. The encoded protein is CASSLGTVLGYTF. The chain combines TRBV5-6 with TRBJ1-2, with D maybe TRBD1 (6 bases). Germline lookup yields CDR1 SGHDT and CDR2 YYEEEE. V was cut by 0 bases and J by 8 bases, with 11 bases left in between. The CDR3 spans 13 residues.